The 20 T cell receptor beta chains presented below share a single source sample, sequenced in a study of blood T cell repertoires in COVID-19. Profiling relied on immunoSEQ multiplex PCR, and the TCRdb table lists in-frame clones only, not all of them. The sample holds 110,000 to 150,000 clones, around 83% seen once. The source material was peripheral blood. These TCRs come from a woman aged 60 to 75 with acute or convalescent COVID-19.

This clone came up once. V gene TRBV5-6 combines with J gene TRBJ1-2; D is unresolved. CDR1 is SGHDT and CDR2 is YYEEEE in the germline V gene. The CDR3 covers 13 residues. Trimming stripped 2 bases from V and 7 bases from J, with 12 bases between. CDR3 region: CASSLIGGGGYTF. Here the CDR3 DNA reads TGTGCCAGCAGCTTAATAGGCGGAGGTGGCTACACCTTC.

This chain uses TRBV11-3 with TRBJ2-1; the D gene is possibly TRBD2 (5 bases). The CDR3 has 13 amino acids. Germline values: CDR1 SGHNT, CDR2 YENEEA. Trimming cost V 5 bases and J 10 bases, with 15 bases left between them. The CDR3 coding sequence is TGTGCCAGCAGCGAGGGCCCCACGAGGGAGCAGTTCTTC. Residues: CASSEGPTREQFF.

The chain links TRBV6-5 to TRBJ2-1; a weak D match, TRBD1 (5 bases). V lost 0 bases and J 9 bases, leaving 12 bases between the germline ends. In germline, CDR1 is MNHEY, CDR2 SVGAGI. The CDR3 loop spans 14 amino acids. In nucleotides, the CDR3 is TGTGCCAGCAGTTACTCGAATGGGGCCGGTGAGCAGTTCTTC. Amino acid sequence: CASSYSNGAGEQFF.

The chain links TRBV19 to TRBJ2-1; 14 bases are shared with TRBD2. This CDR3 has 17 residues. Germline V gene data show CDR1 as LNHDA and CDR2 as SQIVND (reference sequence). With 6 bases clipped from V and 2 bases from J, the junction kept 6 bases outside the gene matches. In DNA, the CDR3 is TGTGCCAGTAGCCCAAGACTAGCGGGGGGGCCCTACAATGAGCAGTTCTTC. Translating it yields CASSPRLAGGPYNEQFF.

This rearrangement joins TRBV7-2 to TRBJ1-1; no firm D call. CDR1 SGHTA and CDR2 FQGNSA come from the germline V gene. V was trimmed by 1 base and J by 6 bases, leaving 18 bases between them. The CDR3 sequence is 16 residues long. The CDR3 reads CASSLEGGPSGAEAFF. The CDR3 bases are TGTGCCAGCAGCTTAGAGGGAGGCCCATCAGGTGCTGAAGCTTTCTTT.

The chain couples TRBV19 to TRBJ2-7; maybe TRBD1 (5 bases). V shed 8 bases and J shed 3 bases, with 14 bases lying between them. The CDR3 is 13 amino acids. Germline values: CDR1 LNHDA, CDR2 SQIVND (reference sequence). This CDR3 is CASSETVYYEQYF. DNA of the CDR3: TGTGCCAGTTCCGAGACAGTCTACTACGAGCAGTACTTC. The full variable domain, completed using reference TRBV19 and TRBJ2-7, is DGGITQSPKYLFRKEGQNVTLSCEQNLNHDAMYWYRQDPGQGLRLIYYSQIVNDFQKGDIAEGYSVSREKKESFPLTVTSAQKNPTAFYLCASSETVYYEQYFGPGTRLTVT.

The rearrangement uses TRBV6-5 and TRBJ1-5; no clear D. Germline V CDR1 and CDR2: MNHEY, SVGAGI. Trimming stripped 10 bases from V and 0 bases from J, with 13 bases between. The CDR3 is made up of 14 amino acids. The CDR3 sequence is CAISRIDSNQPQHF. The CDR3 region has the DNA TGTGCCATATCGAGGATTGATAGCAATCAGCCCCAGCATTTT.

This clone has a single count. The chain combines TRBV28 with TRBJ2-1; a weak D match, TRBD1 (6 bases). The CDR3 has 13 residues. V was trimmed by 4 bases and J by 7 bases, leaving 11 bases between them. Germline V gene lookup returns CDR1 MDHEN and CDR2 SYDVKM. Written as DNA, the CDR3 is TGTGCCAGCAGTTGGGACATGATGAATGAGCAGTTCTTC. Translated, it gives CASSWDMMNEQFF.

The V and J genes are TRBV6-5 and TRBJ1-5; TRBD1 matches at 9 bases. The CDR3 has 15 residues. V lost 5 bases and J lost 1; bases outside the gene matches: 3. In germline, CDR1 is MNHEY, CDR2 SVGAGI. CDR3 DNA: TGTGCCAGCAGTACAGGGGGCATAAGCAATCAGCCCCAGCATTTT. Protein sequence: CASSTGGISNQPQHF.

This clone has a single count. The chain has TRBV7-3 and TRBJ2-3; D is possibly TRBD2 (6 bases). Between the trimmed V and J ends, which lost 2 bases and 5 bases, there was a span of 11 bases. The CDR3 sequence is 14 residues long. Germline V gene data show CDR1 as SGHTA and CDR2 as FQGTGA. Here the CDR3 reads CASSLDTGGDTQYF. CDR3 sequence (DNA): TGTGCCAGCAGCTTAGACACCGGGGGAGATACGCAGTATTTT.

The chain combines TRBV27 with TRBJ1-1, with TRBD1 matching over 8 bases. The CDR3 is 17 residues long. Germline V gene sequence: CDR1 MNHEY, CDR2 SMNVEV (reference sequence). The V and J ends lost 1 base and 1 base, in that order; junction bases with no gene match: 8. The chain's CDR3 is CASSLWGRTGSNTEAFF. The DNA of the CDR3 is TGTGCCAGCAGTTTATGGGGGCGGACAGGGTCGAACACTGAAGCTTTCTTT.

The chain has TRBV4-1 and TRBJ1-3; D may be TRBD1 (6 bases). V lost 1 base and J lost 8, with 15 bases in between. The CDR3 extends over 15 amino acids. Germline loops: CDR1 MGHRA, CDR2 YSYEKL. CDR3 sequence: CASSQGQALRHTIYF. In nucleotides, the CDR3 is TGCGCCAGCAGCCAAGGACAGGCGCTTAGGCACACCATATATTTT.

This clone was counted a single time. V and J are TRBV5-1 and TRBJ2-1; TRBD2 is a possible D gene (6 bases). The CDR3 is 17 amino acids. The V end lost 0 bases, the J end lost 0 bases, and 13 bases lay between the germline ends. Germline-derived CDR1 and CDR2 are SGHRS and YFSETQ. The CDR3 coding sequence is TGCGCCAGCAGCTTGGCCCTGGGGACTTTCTCCTACAATGAGCAGTTCTTC. Its protein is CASSLALGTFSYNEQFF.

V is TRBV18 and J is TRBJ2-1; TRBD2 is a possible D gene (5 bases). CDR1 is KGHSH and CDR2 is LQKENI in the germline V gene. Between the trimmed V and J ends, which lost 1 base and 3 bases, there was a span of 7 bases. The CDR3 has 14 residues. In nucleotides, the CDR3 is TGTGCCAGCTCACCACTGGGAGACTACAATGAGCAGTTCTTC. It translates to CASSPLGDYNEQFF.

The chain employs TRBV9 and TRBJ2-1, with 9 bases lining up with TRBD1. The germline V gene has CDR1 SGDLS and CDR2 YYNGEE. The V and J ends lost 3 bases and 2 bases, in that order; junction bases with no gene match: 15. The CDR3 has 19 amino acids. CDR3 amino acids: CASSAPSLAGTGPYNEQFF. CDR3 DNA sequence: TGTGCCAGCAGCGCCCCTTCACTAGCCGGGACAGGGCCCTACAATGAGCAGTTCTTC. The whole variable domain, remainder taken from reference TRBV9 and TRBJ2-1, is DSGVTQTPKHLITATGQRVTLRCSPRSGDLSVYWYQQSLDQGLQFLIQYYNGEERAKGNILERFSAQQFPDLHSELNLSSLELGDSALYFCASSAPSLAGTGPYNEQFFGPGTRLTVL.

This chain joins TRBV11-3 and TRBJ2-7, with D hard to call. There are 13 residues in the CDR3. Looked up from germline, CDR1 is SGHNT and CDR2 is YENEEA. Trimming stripped 6 bases from V and 1 base from J, with 10 bases between. The CDR3 sequence: CASRKQPSYEQYF. The CDR3 nucleotides are TGTGCCAGCAGAAAACAGCCTTCCTACGAGCAGTACTTC.

The chain uses TRBV3-1 (or the pseudogene TRBV3-2) and TRBJ2-7; 7 bases agree with TRBD1. The ends lost 4 bases at V and 2 bases at J; junction bases unmatched: 8. CDR3 size: 15 residues. CDR1 LGHDT and CDR2 YNNKEL come from the germline V gene (reference sequence). CDR3 sequence reads: CASSPRQGITYEQYF. CDR3 coding DNA: TGTGCCAGCAGCCCTCGACAGGGTATCACCTACGAGCAGTACTTC.

This rearrangement joins TRBV6-5 to TRBJ2-1; 9 nucleotides match TRBD1. The trim removed 6 bases at V and 4 bases at J, leaving 4 bases unmatched. The CDR3 is 14 amino acids. Germline CDR1 is MNHEY and CDR2 is SVGAGI. This CDR3 is CASRRQGGYNEQFF. In DNA form, the CDR3 reads TGTGCCAGCAGGAGACAGGGGGGATACAATGAGCAGTTCTTC.

This chain uses TRBV27 with TRBJ1-5; D unresolved. This CDR3 has 15 residues. Germline V gene sequence: CDR1 MNHEY, CDR2 SMNVEV (reference sequence). Trimming removed 1 base from V and 4 bases from J, with 11 bases in between. CDR3 nucleotide sequence: TGTGCCAGCAGTTTATTTTTGTCGGGGAATCAGCCCCAGCATTTT. The encoded protein is CASSLFLSGNQPQHF.

The chain recombines TRBV30 with TRBJ2-7; 7 nucleotides align to TRBD1. The CDR3 has 15 amino acids. Germline lookup yields CDR1 GTSNPN and CDR2 SVGIG (reference sequence). The V segment lost 6 bases and the J segment 3 bases; nucleotides outside the gene matches: 14. CDR3 sequence reads: CACTSPGTAYYEQYF. The DNA of the CDR3 is TGTGCCTGTACCTCCCCCGGGACAGCCTACTACGAGCAGTACTTC.